The 8 T cell receptor beta chains presented below share a single source sample, sequenced in a study of T cells in Graves' hyperthyroidism and ophthalmopathy (dated by TCRdb to the late 2010s). To prepare the library, multiplex PCR was applied. Sequencing instrument: Illumina HiSeq 2000. The TCR beta CDR3 regions were amplified from the RNA transcripts. The TCR CDR3 was subjected to a first round of RT-PCR using the HTBI primer set and the Qiagen OneStep RT-PCR kit. TCRdb trimmed public reads at Q25 via fastp, called clones via MiXCR and kept in-frame beta chains. Duplicate CDR3 protein sequences are folded into a single record with the most common DNA and genes. The sample includes hundreds of thousands of distinct CDR3 sequences, with around 16% observed a single time. 3% to 4% of the sample rests with the top ten. What was sequenced was blood. These receptors were obtained from a woman aged 25 to 45 with Graves' hyperthyroidism.

This clonotype was observed a few times. The chain recombines TRBV7-9 with TRBJ2-1; D remains ambiguous. Germline CDR1 SEHNR, CDR2 FQNEAQ (reference sequence). V lost 3 bases and J 0 bases, leaving 12 bases between the germline ends. This CDR3 contains 16 residues. CDR3 in DNA: TGTGCCAGCAGCTTCGATCCCTCAAGCTCCTACAATGAGCAGTTCTTC. Translating gives CASSFDPSSSYNEQFF.

As for this clonotype: A single base separates this from a much larger clone, so it may be a read error. V is TRBV5-5 and J is TRBJ1-1; D might be TRBD1 (6 bases). This CDR3 region has 14 residues. Germline V gene data show CDR1 as SGHKS and CDR2 as YYEKEE (reference sequence). CDR3 bases: TGTGCCCGCAGCTTTACAGGGTTAGGCACTGAAGCTTTCTTT. Amino acids: CARSFTGLGTEAFF.

The rearrangement joins TRBV7-2 to TRBJ2-1; D is unclear. This CDR3 is 17 amino acids long. Germline values: CDR1 SGHTA, CDR2 FQGNSA. V was trimmed by 0 bases and J by 3 bases, leaving 15 bases between them. CDR3 loop: CASSLAFSFGFYNEQFF. DNA of the CDR3: TGTGCCAGCAGCTTAGCGTTTTCTTTTGGCTTCTACAATGAGCAGTTCTTC.

This clonotype was counted many times. V and J are TRBV9 and TRBJ2-1, with D perhaps matching TRBD2 (6 bases). Deletions cut 3 bases from V and 6 bases from J, with 16 bases between. Germline V gene sequence: CDR1 SGDLS, CDR2 YYNGEE. CDR3 size: 15 residues. CDR3 sequence reads: CASSDSLAMANEQFF. CDR3 nucleotide sequence: TGTGCCAGCAGCGACTCACTAGCCATGGCCAATGAGCAGTTCTTC.

Only a few counts were recorded for this clonotype. V usage is TRBV7-3 and J usage is TRBJ2-2, with D hard to call. The CDR3 is made up of 14 amino acids. The V end was cut by 5 bases, the J end by 2 bases, with 9 bases between. Germline-derived CDR1 and CDR2 are SGHTA and FQGTGA. CDR3 sequence: CASSIGPNTGELFF. The CDR3 bases are TGTGCCAGCAGCATAGGTCCCAACACCGGGGAGCTGTTTTTT.

This chain joins TRBV7-3 and TRBJ2-4; 7 bases line up with TRBD2. CDR3 size: 19 residues. V shed 2 bases, J shed 1 base, and the junction held 14 bases outside the gene matches. In germline, CDR1 is SGHTA, CDR2 FQGTGA. The CDR3 is CASSLPPVHAGVAKNIQYF. The CDR3, as DNA: TGTGCCAGCAGCTTACCCCCGGTTCATGCGGGAGTTGCCAAAAACATTCAGTACTTC.

This clonotype was seen many times. The chain combines TRBV6-2 or TRBV6-3 with TRBJ2-1; the D is unclear. Trimming removed 2 bases from V and 5 bases from J, with 7 bases in between. Germline V gives CDR1 MNHEY, CDR2 SVGEGT. The CDR3 loop spans 13 amino acids. CDR3 DNA sequence: TGTGCCAGCAGTTACAACCTTAACAATGAGCAGTTCTTC. This codes for CASSYNLNNEQFF.

CDR3 sequence reads: CASRPGGYGYTF. The CDR3 DNA reads TGTGCCAGCAGACCAGGGGGATATGGCTACACCTTC. V is TRBV28 and J is TRBJ1-2, with TRBD1 identical over 7 bases. The ends lost 6 bases at V and 5 bases at J; junction bases unmatched: 3. The CDR3 is 12 residues long. Germline V gene data show CDR1 as MDHEN and CDR2 as SYDVKM.